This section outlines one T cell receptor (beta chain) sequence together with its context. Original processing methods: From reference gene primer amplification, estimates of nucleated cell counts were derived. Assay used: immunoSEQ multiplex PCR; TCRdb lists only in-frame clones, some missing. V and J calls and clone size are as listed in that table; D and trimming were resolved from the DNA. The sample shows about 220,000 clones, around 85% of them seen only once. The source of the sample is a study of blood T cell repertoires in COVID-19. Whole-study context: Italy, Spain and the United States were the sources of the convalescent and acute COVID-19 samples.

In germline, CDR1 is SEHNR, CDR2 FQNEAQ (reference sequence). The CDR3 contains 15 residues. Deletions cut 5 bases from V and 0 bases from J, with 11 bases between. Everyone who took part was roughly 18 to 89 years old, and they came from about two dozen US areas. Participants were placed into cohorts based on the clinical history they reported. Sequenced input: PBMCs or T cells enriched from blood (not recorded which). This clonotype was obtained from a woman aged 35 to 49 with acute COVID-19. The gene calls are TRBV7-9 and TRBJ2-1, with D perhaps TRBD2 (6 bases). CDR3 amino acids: CASSPSGHSYNEQFF. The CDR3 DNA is TGTGCCAGCAGCCCAAGCGGGCACTCCTACAATGAGCAGTTCTTC.